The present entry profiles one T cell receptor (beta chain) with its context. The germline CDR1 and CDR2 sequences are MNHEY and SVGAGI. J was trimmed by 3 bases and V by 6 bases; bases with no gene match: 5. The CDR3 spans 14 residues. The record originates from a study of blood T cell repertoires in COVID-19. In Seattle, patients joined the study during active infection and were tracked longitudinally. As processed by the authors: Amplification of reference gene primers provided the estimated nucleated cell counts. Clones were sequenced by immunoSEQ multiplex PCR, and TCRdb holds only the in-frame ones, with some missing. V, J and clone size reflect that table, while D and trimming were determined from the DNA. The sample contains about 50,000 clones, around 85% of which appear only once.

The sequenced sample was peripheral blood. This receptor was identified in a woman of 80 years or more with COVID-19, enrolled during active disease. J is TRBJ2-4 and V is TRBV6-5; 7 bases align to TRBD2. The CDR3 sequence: CASRAWGGKNIQYF. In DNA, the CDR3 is TGTGCCAGCAGGGCCTGGGGGGGCAAAAACATTCAGTACTTC.